The next 20 T cell receptor beta chains were all read from a single sample in a study of cytomegalovirus exposure and HLA in healthy donors. Use of 60 Vbeta and 13 Jbeta primers characterized the PCR. TCRdb keeps only in-frame clones here, not all; method: immunoSEQ multiplex PCR. This repertoire shows a few hundred thousand clones, about 80% found once; its top ten account for about 8%. The specimen sequenced was PBMCs. The receptors originated from a woman in her fifties or sixties in good health and CMV-seropositive.

The DNA of the CDR3 is TGTGCCAGCTCACCACCGGCGGTTCCGGATGGCTACACCTTC. Amino acids: CASSPPAVPDGYTF. The chain employs TRBV18 and TRBJ1-2; D is undetermined. V was clipped by 0 bases and J by 6 bases, with 11 bases between them. CDR1 KGHSH and CDR2 LQKENI come from the germline V gene. The CDR3 has 14 residues.

The V and J genes are TRBV7-9 and TRBJ1-4, with 9 bases matching TRBD1. Germline CDR1 SEHNR, CDR2 FQNEAQ (reference sequence). V was pared by 5 bases and J by 8 bases, with 9 bases of the junction left unmatched. The CDR3 contains 15 residues. The CDR3 here is CASSATGTGSEKLFF. In nucleotides, the CDR3 is TGTGCCAGCAGCGCCACCGGGACAGGGTCAGAAAAACTGTTTTTT.

V is TRBV2 and J is TRBJ2-4, with D tentatively TRBD1 (5 bases). The CDR3 loop spans 15 amino acids. Trimming left V 6 bases short and J 1 base short, with 13 bases between. In germline, CDR1 is SNHLY, CDR2 FYNNEI. The CDR3: CASRMDTRAKNIQYF. CDR3 DNA: TGTGCCAGCAGGATGGACACGCGGGCCAAAAACATTCAGTACTTC.

The V and J genes are TRBV5-1 and TRBJ1-5; 10 nucleotides agree with TRBD1. The germline V gene encodes CDR1 SGHRS and CDR2 YFSETQ. This CDR3 region has 15 residues. The J segment lost 1 base and the V segment lost 4 bases, leaving 2 bases of the junction unmatched. CDR3 sequence (DNA): TGCGCCAGCAGCGCGGGACAGGGGAGCAATCAGCCCCAGCATTTT. It codes for CASSAGQGSNQPQHF.

This chain uses TRBV15 with TRBJ1-2, with D uncertain. CDR3 length equals 16 residues. With 1 base removed from V and 2 bases from J, the gap between germline ends came to 14 bases. Germline V CDR1 and CDR2: LNHNV, YYDKDF (reference sequence). DNA of the CDR3: TGTGCCACCAGCAGAGCCGGAGACCGACTAAACTATGGCTACACCTTC. Translated: CATSRAGDRLNYGYTF.

The chain combines TRBV5-1 with TRBJ1-2; D may be TRBD1 (6 bases). The CDR3 totals 14 residues. Germline CDR1 reads SGHRS; CDR2 reads YFSETQ. Trimming left V 0 bases short and J 7 bases short, with 13 bases between. The CDR3 sequence: CASSLDSRGGGYTF. CDR3 sequence (DNA): TGCGCCAGCAGCTTGGACAGTCGAGGGGGTGGCTACACCTTC. Full variable domain (outside the CDR3, taken from reference TRBV5-1 and TRBJ1-2): KAGVTQTPRYLIKTRGQQVTLSCSPISGHRSVSWYQQTPGQGLQFLFEYFSETQRNKGNFPGRFSGRQFSNSRSEMNVSTLELGDSALYLCASSLDSRGGGYTFGSGTRLTVV.

The chain has TRBV4-1 and TRBJ2-1; D is unclear. V gave up 6 bases and J gave up 10 bases, with 10 bases separating them. This CDR3 spans 11 amino acids. The germline gives CDR1 MGHRA, CDR2 YSYEKL. The CDR3: CASSREREQFF. The CDR3 DNA sequence: TGCGCCAGCAGTCGCGAGAGGGAGCAGTTCTTC.

The CDR3 loop reads CASSAPRGASTDTQYF. The CDR3 DNA reads as TGTGCCAGTAGTGCCCCCCGTGGAGCGAGCACAGATACGCAGTATTTT. This chain links TRBV19 with TRBJ2-3; D not resolved. Per germline, CDR1 LNHDA and CDR2 SQIVND (reference sequence). Trimming took off 5 bases at V and 0 bases at J, with 15 bases between the two ends. There are 16 residues in the CDR3.

This sequence joins TRBV7-8 and TRBJ2-1, with 9 bases that match TRBD2. Trimming cost V 2 bases and J 6 bases; bases outside gene matches: 8. The germline CDR1 and CDR2 sequences are SGHVS and FQNEAQ. This CDR3 has 16 residues. The CDR3 DNA reads TGTGCCAGCAGCTTACTTAGGACTAGCGCGCTCAATGAGCAGTTCTTC. Translated, it gives CASSLLRTSALNEQFF.

The J gene is TRBJ2-1, the V gene TRBV6-5; 7 positions match TRBD1. Looked up from germline, CDR1 is MNHEY and CDR2 is SVGAGI. This CDR3 is built from 14 residues. J was trimmed by 6 bases and V by 5 bases; bases with no gene match: 7. Written as DNA, the CDR3 is TGTGCCAGCAGTAACCCAGGACAGGCCAATGAGCAGTTCTTC. Translating it yields CASSNPGQANEQFF.

This chain uses TRBV7-9 with TRBJ2-1, with TRBD1 matching over 9 bases. The CDR3 loop spans 14 amino acids. V dropped 5 bases and J dropped 7; count of bases not matched to a gene: 6. CDR1 is SEHNR and CDR2 is FQNEAQ in the germline V gene (reference sequence). This CDR3 reads CASSTDRGSNEQFF. The CDR3 DNA is TGTGCCAGCAGCACGGACAGGGGATCGAATGAGCAGTTCTTC.

The V call is TRBV7-9, the J call TRBJ2-1; TRBD2 might be the D (5 bases). V was clipped by 5 bases and J by 4 bases, with 12 bases between them. Germline CDR1 reads SEHNR; CDR2 reads FQNEAQ (reference sequence). This CDR3 is built from 14 residues. The CDR3 here is CASSPWTSYNEQFF. In DNA form, the CDR3 reads TGTGCCAGCAGCCCTTGGACTTCTTACAATGAGCAGTTCTTC.

The CDR3 nucleotides are TGTGCCAGCAGCTTGACAGTACTTAACTATGGCTACACCTTC. Translated, it gives CASSLTVLNYGYTF. The chain uses TRBV7-9 and TRBJ1-2; D is possibly TRBD1 (5 bases). CDR1 and CDR2 from the germline V gene are SEHNR and FQNEAQ (reference sequence). The CDR3 runs 14 residues. The V end lost 3 bases, the J end lost 1 base, and 9 bases lay between the germline ends.

The CDR3: CSARQLNTEAFF. The CDR3 bases are TGCAGCGCGAGACAGCTGAACACTGAAGCTTTCTTT. V is TRBV29-1 and J is TRBJ1-1; a weak D match, TRBD1 (5 bases). The CDR3 consists of 12 residues. Trimming pared 7 bases from V and 0 bases from J, leaving 9 bases between. The V gene's germline CDR1 is SQVTM and CDR2 ANQGSEA.

The J gene is TRBJ2-7, the V gene TRBV7-3; the D gene is possibly TRBD1 (6 bases). V dropped 4 bases and J dropped 6 bases, with 13 bases sitting between them. Germline loops: CDR1 SGHTA, CDR2 FQGTGA. The CDR3 is made up of 13 amino acids. CDR3 residues: CASSSVQGAEQYF. In DNA form, the CDR3 reads TGTGCCAGCAGCTCTGTACAGGGAGCCGAGCAGTACTTC. The full variable domain, with the rest looked up from reference TRBV7-3 and TRBJ2-7, is GAGVSQTPSNKVTEKGKYVELRCDPISGHTALYWYRQSLGQGPEFLIYFQGTGAADDSGLPNDRFFAVRPEGSVSTLKIQRTERGDSAVYLCASSSVQGAEQYFGPGTRLTVT.

The CDR3 bases are TGTGCCATCAGTGACCCAGTCTCCAAAAACATTCAGTACTTC. Its protein is CAISDPVSKNIQYF. This sequence joins TRBV10-3 and TRBJ2-4; D remains unclear. Trimming cost V 3 bases and J 2 bases, with 8 bases left between them. This CDR3 is 14 amino acids long. The germline CDR1 and CDR2 sequences are ENHRY and SYGVKD.

The chain recombines TRBV10-3 with TRBJ2-1; D may be TRBD2 (5 bases). Germline loops: CDR1 ENHRY, CDR2 SYGVKD. The CDR3 is 12 residues long. Trimming cost V 8 bases and J 5 bases, with 10 bases left between them. In nucleotides, the CDR3 is TGTGCCATCGAGGGAGACCACAATGAGCAGTTCTTC. Amino acids: CAIEGDHNEQFF.

The chain is built from TRBV28 and TRBJ2-7, with TRBD2 matching over 8 bases. The CDR3 is made up of 14 amino acids. J lost 3 bases, V lost 9 bases, and 10 bases had no gene match. CDR1 is MDHEN, CDR2 SYDVKM, per germline. The CDR3 nucleotides are TGTGCCAGTACGGGACTAGACAATCTCTACGAGCAGTACTTC. Protein: CASTGLDNLYEQYF.

V gene TRBV5-6 combines with J gene TRBJ1-6; no firm D call. Germline V gives CDR1 SGHDT, CDR2 YYEEEE. The CDR3 runs to 15 residues. V lost 1 base and J 3 bases, leaving 8 bases between the germline ends. CDR3 sequence (DNA): TGTGCCAGCAGCTTGTCGGGTGTCTATAATTCACCCCTCCACTTT. Its protein is CASSLSGVYNSPLHF.

V usage is TRBV28 and J usage is TRBJ1-5, with 11 bases matching TRBD1. CDR1 MDHEN and CDR2 SYDVKM come from the germline V gene. The length of the CDR3 is 15 residues. Losses at the gene ends were 6 bases for V and 7 bases for J; bases not matched to a gene: 8. The CDR3 sequence: CASSTSGQGVQPQHF. The CDR3 DNA reads as TGTGCCAGCAGCACATCGGGACAGGGGGTACAGCCCCAGCATTTT.